Listed below are T cell receptor beta chains from one sample, sequenced in a study of blood T cell repertoires in COVID-19. Profiling relied on immunoSEQ multiplex PCR, and the TCRdb table lists in-frame clones only, not all of them. The sample comprises 50,000 to 65,000 clones, roughly 90% of which are singletons, and 3.9% rests with the top ten. The specimen was peripheral blood. The receptors here all came from a human donor in a cohort sampled during active COVID-19. Both conserved end residues are part of each CDR3. D genes are given only for firm matches. The size field is filled for only some rows; it gives once, few, many or a size class.

J gene | D gene | clone size | V gene | CDR3 protein | CDR3 DNA
TRBJ2-7 | . | . | TRBV12-1 | CASSFGPVGYEQYF | TGTGCCAGCAGCTTTGGCCCGGTCGGCTACGAGCAGTACTTC
TRBJ1-2 | . | . | TRBV19 | CASSMLGSGGYTF | TGTGCCAGTAGTATGCTGGGGAGTGGTGGCTACACCTTC
TRBJ1-2 | TRBD1 | few | TRBV9 | CASSVVIGGQGTGYTF | TGTGCCAGCAGCGTAGTTATCGGGGGACAGGGGACCGGCTACACCTTC
TRBJ2-3 | . | . | TRBV5-1 | CASSIGHTTDTQYF | TGCGCCAGCAGCATCGGACATACGACAGATACGCAGTATTTT
TRBJ2-3 | . | . | TRBV21-1 | CASSDPGQGKYF | TGTGCCAGCAGCGACCCGGGACAGGGCAAGTATTTT
TRBJ2-7 | . | . | TRBV1 | CTSSQARRLAGAGEQYF | TGCACCAGCAGCCAAGCTCGTCGACTAGCGGGAGCTGGCGAGCAGTACTTC
TRBJ2-2 | TRBD2 | . | TRBV9 | CASSVGGGRSTGELFF | TGTGCCAGCAGCGTAGGGGGAGGGAGGTCCACCGGGGAGCTGTTTTTT
TRBJ2-7 | . | . | TRBV7-9 | CASSLVAGGDQDYEQYF | TGTGCCAGCAGCTTAGTAGCCGGGGGAGACCAGGACTACGAGCAGTACTTC
TRBJ1-6 | . | . | TRBV7-9 | CASSSGLNSPLHF | TGTGCCAGCAGCTCAGGGCTTAACTCACCCCTCCACTTT
TRBJ1-2 | . | . | TRBV27 | CASSPRGGLYGYTF | TGTGCCAGCAGTCCTCGGGGGGGACTCTATGGCTACACCTTC
TRBJ2-7 | TRBD2 | . | TRBV4-3 | CASSQRGGRGPYEQYF | TGCGCCAGCAGCCAGAGGGGCGGGAGGGGTCCTTACGAGCAGTACTTC
TRBJ1-2 | TRBD1 | . | TRBV5-6 | CASSARQGVYGYTF | TGTGCCAGCAGCGCGAGACAGGGGGTCTATGGCTACACCTTC
TRBJ1-3 | . | . | TRBV28 | CASSPNGAGTGNTIYF | TGTGCCAGCAGCCCAAATGGGGCAGGTACTGGAAACACCATATATTTT
TRBJ1-2 | . | . | TRBV4-1 | CASSQDGRGYGYTF | TGCGCCAGCAGCCAAGATGGTCGAGGGTATGGCTACACCTTC
TRBJ1-5 | TRBD1 | few | TRBV2 | CASKGAGNQPQHF | TGTGCCAGCAAGGGGGCTGGGAATCAGCCCCAGCATTTT
TRBJ2-1 | TRBD2 | . | TRBV6-5 | CASSYGLAGVNEQFF | TGTGCCAGCAGTTACGGACTAGCGGGAGTTAATGAGCAGTTCTTC
TRBJ1-2 | TRBD1 | . | TRBV27 | CASHWTGGAAGGYTF | TGTGCCAGCCACTGGACAGGGGGCGCGGCAGGTGGCTACACCTTC
TRBJ2-7 | TRBD1 | . | TRBV27 | CASSLQGAPAYEQYF | TGTGCCAGCAGTTTACAGGGGGCGCCGGCCTACGAGCAGTACTTC
TRBJ1-2 | TRBD1 | . | TRBV6-5 | CASRPGQNYGYTF | TGTGCCAGCAGACCGGGACAGAACTATGGCTACACCTTC
TRBJ2-7 | . | once | TRBV7-6 | CASSLGDSPVNGQYF | TGTGCCAGCAGCTTGGGCGACAGCCCCGTTAACGGGCAGTACTTC
TRBJ2-3 | . | . | TRBV7-8 | CASSRPGDTQYF | TGTGCCAGCAGCCGACCGGGGGATACGCAGTATTTT
TRBJ1-4 | . | . | TRBV4-3 | CASSQVLGGPNEKLFF | TGCGCCAGCAGCCAAGTTCTGGGGGGTCCTAATGAAAAACTGTTTTTT
TRBJ1-3 | . | . | TRBV3-1/TRBV3-2 | CASHYPRTEGNTIYF | TGTGCCAGCCATTACCCTCGGACAGAGGGAAACACCATATATTTT
TRBJ2-7 | TRBD1 | . | TRBV7-2 | CASSSTYGQGGPYEQYF | TGTGCCAGCAGCTCAACCTATGGACAGGGAGGCCCCTACGAGCAGTACTTC
TRBJ2-7 | . | . | TRBV4-1 | CASSQVEGSEQYF | TGCGCCAGCAGCCAAGTGGAGGGATCTGAGCAGTACTTC
TRBJ2-4 | TRBD2 | . | TRBV7-2 | CASSLVYARTSGNIQYF | TGTGCCAGCAGCTTAGTATATGCCCGGACTAGCGGGAACATTCAGTACTTC
TRBJ1-2 | TRBD1 | . | TRBV13 | CASSLYDRDGYTF | TGTGCCAGCAGCCTCTACGACAGGGATGGCTACACCTTC
TRBJ2-7 | . | . | TRBV27 | CASSTLGQGYEQYF | TGTGCCAGCAGTACCCTCGGGCAGGGCTACGAGCAGTACTTC
TRBJ1-5 | TRBD1 | . | TRBV6-2/TRBV6-3 | CASSLQDREGNQPQHF | TGTGCCAGCAGTCTCCAGGACAGGGAAGGCAATCAGCCCCAGCATTTT
TRBJ2-2 | TRBD2 | . | TRBV7-6 | CASSFRLAGAEGSGELFF | TGTGCCAGCAGCTTCCGACTAGCGGGGGCCGAGGGCTCTGGGGAGCTGTTTTTT
TRBJ2-1 | . | . | TRBV6-4 | CASSAGMPLDNEQFF | TGTGCCAGCAGTGCCGGGATGCCCCTAGACAATGAGCAGTTCTTC
TRBJ2-5 | TRBD2 | . | TRBV7-2 | CASSLSGLQETQYF | TGTGCCAGCAGCTTGTCGGGACTACAAGAGACCCAGTACTTC
TRBJ2-3 | . | once | TRBV11-2 | CASSWPTQGSATDTQYF | TGTGCCAGCTCATGGCCCACCCAGGGCTCTGCCACAGATACGCAGTATTTT
TRBJ2-7 | TRBD2 | . | TRBV5-1 | CASSLEGLAGAHLYEQYF | TGCGCCAGCAGCTTGGAGGGACTAGCGGGAGCCCACCTCTACGAGCAGTACTTC
TRBJ1-1 | . | once | TRBV18 | CASSPPTGLNTEAFF | TGTGCCAGCTCACCCCCGACAGGTCTAAACACTGAAGCTTTCTTT
TRBJ2-3 | . | . | TRBV5-4 | CASSLDTTWGPDTQYF | TGTGCCAGCAGCTTGGACACCACCTGGGGCCCAGATACGCAGTATTTT
TRBJ2-3 | . | . | TRBV5-1 | CASSLEGTPSTDTQYF | TGCGCCAGCAGCTTGGAAGGGACACCGAGCACAGATACGCAGTATTTT
TRBJ1-2 | . | . | TRBV29-1 | CSVERIGASWGYTF | TGCAGCGTTGAAAGGATAGGAGCCTCGTGGGGCTACACCTTC
TRBJ2-3 | TRBD2 | . | TRBV25-1 | CASSEGASGVTDTQYF | TGTGCCAGCAGTGAAGGGGCTAGCGGGGTCACAGATACGCAGTATTTT
TRBJ2-7 | TRBD1 | . | TRBV6-6 | CASRVSGGYWEQYF | TGTGCCAGCAGAGTCTCAGGGGGCTATTGGGAGCAGTACTTC
TRBJ1-1 | . | . | TRBV13 | CASSPQGVAEAFF | TGTGCCAGCAGCCCACAGGGAGTTGCTGAAGCTTTCTTT
TRBJ2-5 | TRBD2 | once | TRBV4-1 | CASSLTSGGDKTQYF | TGCGCCAGCAGCCTTACTAGCGGGGGGGATAAGACCCAGTACTTC
TRBJ1-2 | . | few | TRBV29-1 | CSVGGNYGYTF | TGCAGCGTCGGGGGGAACTATGGCTACACCTTC
TRBJ1-1 | TRBD1 | . | TRBV6-2/TRBV6-3 | CASSYTRTGMNTEAFF | TGTGCCAGCAGTTACACCCGGACAGGGATGAACACTGAAGCTTTCTTT
TRBJ2-7 | TRBD1 | once | TRBV5-6 | CASSNRGDRGYEQYF | TGTGCCAGCAGTAACCGAGGGGACAGGGGATACGAGCAGTACTTC
TRBJ2-7 | . | . | TRBV7-9 | CASSPSTDHPYEQYF | TGTGCCAGCAGCCCCTCGACTGACCACCCATACGAGCAGTACTTC
TRBJ2-7 | TRBD2 | . | TRBV5-8 | CASSFSGGTYEQYF | TGTGCCAGCAGTTTTAGCGGGGGTACCTACGAGCAGTACTTC
TRBJ2-7 | TRBD1 | . | TRBV7-2 | CASRTPGQGSYEQYF | TGTGCCAGCAGGACTCCGGGACAGGGGTCCTACGAGCAGTACTTC
TRBJ2-7 | TRBD2 | . | TRBV27 | CASRLAGGIWGSYEQYF | TGTGCCAGCAGACTAGCGGGGGGGATCTGGGGGTCCTACGAGCAGTACTTC
TRBJ2-3 | TRBD2 | . | TRBV4-1 | CASSPTSGTTDTQYF | TGCGCCAGCAGCCCGACTAGCGGGACCACAGATACGCAGTATTTT
TRBJ1-5 | . | . | TRBV19 | CASSPPYQPQHF | TGTGCCAGTAGTCCCCCGTATCAGCCCCAGCATTTT
TRBJ2-3 | . | . | TRBV4-3 | CASSQGQSDTQYF | TGCGCCAGCAGCCAAGGACAATCAGATACGCAGTATTTT
TRBJ2-3 | . | . | TRBV6-2/TRBV6-3 | CASSYGQGSDTQYF | TGTGCCAGCAGTTACGGTCAGGGGTCAGATACGCAGTATTTT
TRBJ2-4 | . | once | TRBV10-3 | CAISDRGGQLAKNIQYF | TGTGCCATCAGTGATCGCGGGGGACAACTAGCCAAAAACATTCAGTACTTC